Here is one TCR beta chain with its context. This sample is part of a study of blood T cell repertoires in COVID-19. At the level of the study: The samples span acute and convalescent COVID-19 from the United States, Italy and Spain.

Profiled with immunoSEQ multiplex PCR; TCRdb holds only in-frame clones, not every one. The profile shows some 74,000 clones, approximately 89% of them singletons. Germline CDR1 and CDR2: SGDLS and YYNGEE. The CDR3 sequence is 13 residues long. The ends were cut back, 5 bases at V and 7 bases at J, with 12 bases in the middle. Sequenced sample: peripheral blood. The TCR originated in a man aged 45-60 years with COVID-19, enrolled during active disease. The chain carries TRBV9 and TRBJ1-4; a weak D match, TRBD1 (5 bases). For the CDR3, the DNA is TGTGCCAGCAGTCAGGGTGTTAGTGAAAAACTGTTTTTT. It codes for CASSQGVSEKLFF.